This note documents a single T cell receptor (beta chain) sequence. There are 13 residues in the CDR3. Germline V gene sequence: CDR1 SGHRS, CDR2 YFSETQ. V lost 5 bases and J 3 bases, leaving 12 bases between the germline ends. The sample comes from a study of technical replicates of blood from a handful of donors. TCRdb's copy holds only in-frame clones and misses some; the assay was immunoSEQ multiplex PCR. The sample shows approximately 97,000 clones, 85% to 95% of them seen only once. The receptor's source is a human donor in good health. Sequencing was performed on T cells isolated from PBMCs. The V gene is TRBV5-1, the J gene TRBJ2-7; tentative D call: TRBD1 (5 bases). The CDR3 reads CASRRTDNYEQYF. The CDR3, as DNA: TGCGCCAGCAGGAGGACGGACAACTACGAGCAGTACTTC.